The rows below give T cell receptor beta chains drawn from one sample of a study of monozygotic twins with cystic fibrosis. Clones were sequenced by immunoSEQ multiplex PCR, and TCRdb holds only the in-frame ones, with some missing. The sample has roughly 23,000 clones; 80% to 90% are singletons. The sequencing sample was made of blood. The receptors stem from a woman aged 25 to 45 with cystic fibrosis. CDR3s include the opening cysteine and the closing phenylalanine or tryptophan. D genes are given only for firm matches. Size is omitted from some rows. Given values are once, few, many or a class for expanded clones.

size,J,D,V,CDR3,DNA
.,TRBJ1-1,.,TRBV30,CACDTGFEAFF,TGTGCCTGTGACACAGGGTTTGAAGCTTTCTTT
.,TRBJ2-7,.,TRBV6-5,CASTDRYLYEQYF,TGTGCCAGCACGGACAGATATCTCTACGAGCAGTACTTC
.,TRBJ2-7,.,TRBV5-1,CASRLSSGDYEQYF,TGCGCCAGCAGACTGTCATCGGGGGACTACGAGCAGTACTTC
.,TRBJ2-5,TRBD2,TRBV6-1,CASSPAGGQTQYF,TGTGCCAGCAGCCCCGCGGGGGGGCAGACCCAGTACTTC
once,TRBJ2-5,.,TRBV5-1,CASSLVVGGQGETQYF,TGCGCCAGCAGCTTGGTTGTTGGGGGGCAAGGGGAGACCCAGTACTTC
.,TRBJ1-1,.,TRBV5-1,CASSGNTEAFF,TGCGCCAGCAGCGGCAACACTGAAGCTTTCTTT
few,TRBJ2-7,TRBD1,TRBV6-5,CASSYRGQGTYEQYF,TGTGCCAGCAGCTACAGGGGACAGGGCACCTACGAGCAGTACTTC
.,TRBJ2-5,TRBD1,TRBV29-1,CSVEDPWDRGPETQYF,TGCAGCGTTGAAGATCCGTGGGACAGGGGGCCAGAGACCCAGTACTTC
.,TRBJ2-1,.,TRBV7-2,CASSLDGVREDEQFF,TGTGCCAGCAGCTTAGATGGGGTCAGGGAGGATGAGCAGTTCTTC
.,TRBJ2-5,.,TRBV5-1,CASSLWGAEETQYF,TGCGCCAGCAGCTTGTGGGGGGCAGAAGAGACCCAGTACTTC
few,TRBJ2-3,.,TRBV4-1,CASSQDWAVLDDTQYF,TGCGCCAGCAGCCAAGATTGGGCGGTGTTGGACGATACGCAGTATTTT
once,TRBJ2-7,.,TRBV28,CASSFRQEIYEQYF,TGTGCCAGCAGTTTTCGACAGGAGATCTACGAGCAGTACTTC
.,TRBJ1-4,.,TRBV18,CASSPRGDMRATNEKLFF,TGTGCCAGCTCACCACGGGGGGATATGAGGGCAACTAATGAAAAACTGTTTTTT
.,TRBJ1-2,.,TRBV28,CASSPSTARDGYTF,TGTGCCAGCAGTCCCTCTACCGCCCGAGATGGCTACACCTTC
.,TRBJ2-3,.,TRBV5-4,CASSPGQFRTDTQYF,TGTGCCAGCAGCCCCGGACAGTTCAGGACAGATACGCAGTATTTT
.,TRBJ2-7,.,TRBV6-1,CASSGGIGSYEQYF,TGTGCCAGCAGTGGGGGCATTGGGTCCTACGAGCAGTACTTC
.,TRBJ2-1,TRBD2,TRBV2,CASSELLAGGNEQFF,TGTGCCAGCAGTGAGTTACTAGCGGGAGGGAATGAGCAGTTCTTC
.,TRBJ1-3,.,TRBV6-5,CASSTAISGNTIYF,TGTGCCAGCAGTACCGCAATCTCTGGAAACACCATATATTTT
.,TRBJ1-1,.,TRBV10-2,CASSRQTNTEAFF,TGCGCCAGCAGTCGACAGACCAACACTGAAGCTTTCTTT
.,TRBJ1-2,.,TRBV21-1,CASSARTGYDGNYGYTF,TGTGCCAGCAGCGCCCGGACAGGGTACGACGGCAACTATGGCTACACCTTC
once,TRBJ1-2,.,TRBV7-9,CASSPNRDFGYTF,TGTGCCAGCAGCCCGAACAGGGATTTTGGCTACACCTTC
.,TRBJ2-3,.,TRBV30,CACGVSPDTQYF,TGTGCCTGTGGGGTTAGCCCAGATACGCAGTATTTT
.,TRBJ2-3,.,TRBV4-3,CASSQVPTGGLADTQYF,TGCGCCAGCAGCCAAGTCCCAACGGGGGGCCTGGCAGATACGCAGTATTTT
.,TRBJ2-3,TRBD2,TRBV27,CASSLLTSGGAVDTQYF,TGTGCCAGCAGTTTGCTAACTAGCGGGGGGGCCGTAGATACGCAGTATTTT
.,TRBJ2-7,.,TRBV5-6,CASSLTTHYPEQYF,TGTGCCAGCAGCTTGACTACCCACTACCCCGAGCAGTACTTC
.,TRBJ2-2,.,TRBV4-3,CASSHSVHRGELFF,TGCGCCAGCAGCCATTCGGTCCATAGGGGGGAGCTGTTTTTT
.,TRBJ1-2,.,TRBV7-2,CASSSRGGQGSYGYTF,TGTGCCAGCAGCTCCCGAGGCGGCCAGGGCTCCTATGGCTACACCTTC
.,TRBJ1-5,.,TRBV6-1,CASSERRAGQPQHF,TGTGCCAGCAGTGAACGTCGGGCGGGGCAGCCCCAGCATTTT
.,TRBJ1-5,.,TRBV29-1,CSPWGGLNQPQHF,TGCAGCCCCTGGGGGGGGCTCAATCAGCCCCAGCATTTT
once,TRBJ2-7,TRBD1,TRBV5-1,CASSGTGSYEQYF,TGCGCCAGCAGCGGGACAGGGTCCTACGAGCAGTACTTC
once,TRBJ2-7,.,TRBV9,CASGEGGRAQYF,TGTGCCAGCGGTGAAGGGGGGCGGGCGCAGTACTTC
.,TRBJ1-2,.,TRBV14,CASSQGSGYTF,TGTGCCAGCAGCCAGGGTTCGGGCTACACCTTC
.,TRBJ2-5,TRBD2,TRBV7-2,CASSHPSGGAETQYF,TGTGCCAGCAGCCATCCTAGCGGAGGAGCGGAGACCCAGTACTTC